The 18 T cell receptor beta chains given below trace back to one sample, sequenced in a study of blood T cell repertoires in COVID-19. The protocol was immunoSEQ multiplex PCR, while the TCRdb copy is restricted to in-frame clones and leaves out a portion. The table includes about 330,000 clones, approximately 90% detected once. The specimen sequenced was peripheral blood. The receptors here all came from a man younger than 45 with COVID-19, enrolled during active disease.

The table lists this clone with a few counts. The rearrangement uses TRBV28 and TRBJ1-5; perhaps TRBD1 as D (5 bases). The CDR3 is made up of 14 amino acids. Trimming took 6 bases from V and 1 from J, leaving 10 bases between them. Germline-derived CDR1 and CDR2 are MDHEN and SYDVKM. The CDR3 spells CASRRGGSNQPQHF. The DNA for the CDR3 is TGTGCCAGCAGACGGGGGGGGAGCAATCAGCCCCAGCATTTT.

This clone came up once. The gene calls are TRBV5-4 and TRBJ2-7; 7 bases are a match to TRBD1. The ends lost 0 bases at V and 3 bases at J; junction bases unmatched: 6. This CDR3 spans 15 amino acids. Looked up from germline, CDR1 is SGHNT and CDR2 is YYREEE (reference sequence). CDR3 bases: TGTGCCAGCAGCTTGGACAGGGGACCCTTCTACGAGCAGTACTTC. It yields the protein CASSLDRGPFYEQYF.

J is TRBJ2-1 and V is TRBV13, with 9 bases lining up with TRBD2. With V trimmed by 4 bases and J by 9 bases, 10 bases remained unmatched. This CDR3 spans 15 amino acids. CDR1 PRHDT and CDR2 FYEKMQ come from the germline V gene (reference sequence). The CDR3 region has the DNA TGTGCCAGCAGCTCCTCTAGCGGGATAAGGGGTGAGCAGTTCTTC. This translates into CASSSSSGIRGEQFF.

The rearrangement links TRBV19 to TRBJ2-5, with 9 bases lining up with TRBD1. This CDR3 spans 16 amino acids. V was clipped by 5 bases and J by 9 bases; unmatched bases: 16. Germline CDR1 and CDR2: LNHDA and SQIVND (reference sequence). CDR3 bases: TGTGCCAGTAGTTCCGCCGGACAGGGGTCCGTAAGGGCCCAGTACTTC. Translating gives CASSSAGQGSVRAQYF.

V is TRBV9 and J is TRBJ2-3, with a weak D call TRBD2 (7 bases). CDR1 is SGDLS and CDR2 is YYNGEE in the germline V gene. V was clipped by 5 bases and J by 0 bases, with 13 bases between them. This CDR3 spans 15 amino acids. CDR3 coding DNA: TGTGCCAGCAGTCGAGGGGGGGTCAGCACAGATACGCAGTATTTT. The encoded protein is CASSRGGVSTDTQYF.

V usage is TRBV13 and J usage is TRBJ2-1; 12 positions match TRBD2. Germline V lookup: CDR1 PRHDT, CDR2 FYEKMQ (reference sequence). The CDR3 is 15 amino acids. The junction had 3 bases not matched to a gene; V was cut back by 5 bases and J by 4 bases. The CDR3 DNA sequence: TGTGCCAGCAGCCCAGGGACTAGCGGGTACAATGAGCAGTTCTTC. It is translated as CASSPGTSGYNEQFF.

The chain couples TRBV9 to TRBJ2-1; a possible D gene is TRBD2 (6 bases). Deletions cut 3 bases from V and 0 bases from J, with 13 bases between. The CDR3 has 16 amino acids. From germline, CDR1 is SGDLS and CDR2 YYNGEE. The CDR3 DNA reads TGTGCCAGCAGCGGGGGGGTCACGAGCTCCTACAATGAGCAGTTCTTC. Protein: CASSGGVTSSYNEQFF.

This chain links TRBV28 with TRBJ1-4, with D possibly being TRBD1 (5 bases). This CDR3 spans 13 amino acids. Germline V gene data show CDR1 as MDHEN and CDR2 as SYDVKM. Deletions cut 3 bases from V and 10 bases from J, with 12 bases between. CDR3 loop: CASSFSGQGKLFF. Written as DNA, the CDR3 is TGTGCCAGCAGTTTCTCCGGCCAGGGAAAACTGTTTTTT.

This clone has a handful of counts. J is TRBJ1-5 and V is TRBV2; 8 positions match TRBD1. The CDR3 is 18 residues long. Germline V gene data show CDR1 as SNHLY and CDR2 as FYNNEI. The J segment lost 4 bases and the V segment lost 5 bases, leaving 16 bases of the junction unmatched. The CDR3: CASSTSQTWTGYNQPQHF. Here the CDR3 DNA reads TGTGCCAGCAGTACAAGTCAAACGTGGACAGGGTATAATCAGCCCCAGCATTTT.

This chain uses TRBV5-1 with TRBJ2-5, with 7 bases identical to TRBD1. Germline V lookup: CDR1 SGHRS, CDR2 YFSETQ. CDR3 size: 14 residues. The V gene end was trimmed by 5 bases and the J gene end by 2 bases; junction bases not matched to a gene: 6. CDR3 DNA sequence: TGCGCCAGCAGACCGGACAGGTATCAAGAGACCCAGTACTTC. It is translated as CASRPDRYQETQYF.

In the case of this clone: At one of its ends the junction is not consistent with the germline gene, which may arise from a read error. The J gene is TRBJ2-1, the V gene TRBV7-2; 13 bases are a match to TRBD2. The CDR3 consists of 15 residues. The germline gives CDR1 SGHTA, CDR2 FQGNSA. In DNA, the CDR3 is TGTGCCACCAGCAAAATACTAGCGGGAGGGAGTGAGCAGTTCTTC. This gives the protein CATSKILAGGSEQFF. Variable domain in full (rest from reference TRBV7-2 and TRBJ2-1): GAGVSQSPSNKVTEKGKDVELRCDPISGHTALYWYRQSLGQGLEFLIYFQGNSAPDKSGLPSDRFSAERTGGSVSTLTIQRTQQEDSAVYLCATSKILAGGSEQFFGPGTRLTVL.

This clone was seen a handful of times. The chain employs TRBV18 and TRBJ2-5; 10 bases match TRBD2. The germline V gene has CDR1 KGHSH and CDR2 LQKENI. This CDR3 is built from 15 residues. V shed 3 bases, J shed 5 bases, and the junction held 6 bases outside the gene matches. The DNA for the CDR3 is TGTGCCAGCTCACCGTCTAGCGGGAGTGTCGAGACCCAGTACTTC. Translation: CASSPSSGSVETQYF.

J is TRBJ2-7 and V is TRBV3-1 (or the pseudogene TRBV3-2); D gene ambiguous. With 4 bases removed from V and 0 bases from J, the gap between germline ends came to 10 bases. The germline gives CDR1 LGHDT, CDR2 YNNKEL (reference sequence). The CDR3 covers 14 residues. CDR3 region: CASSLRFSSYEQYF. CDR3 bases: TGTGCCAGCAGCCTCCGTTTTTCCTCCTACGAGCAGTACTTC.

This clone was picked up one time. The chain recombines TRBV5-1 with TRBJ2-7; 7 bases line up with TRBD2. This CDR3 has 13 residues. Germline V gene sequence: CDR1 SGHRS, CDR2 YFSETQ. Trimming cost V 3 bases and J 6 bases; bases outside gene matches: 6. CDR3 DNA sequence: TGCGCCAGCAGCTACACGGGGGAGGGCGAGCAGTACTTC. Translated, it gives CASSYTGEGEQYF.

The chain employs TRBV29-1 and TRBJ1-4; D is perhaps TRBD1 (6 bases). Germline loops: CDR1 SQVTM, CDR2 ANQGSEA. CDR3 length equals 14 residues. The V end lost 6 bases, the J end lost 8 bases, and 19 bases lay between the germline ends. The CDR3 nucleotides are TGCAGCGTCGCAAGGGGGGGGGCGCGGGAAAAACTGTTTTTT. Translated, it gives CSVARGGAREKLFF. The entire variable domain, with the rest obtained from reference TRBV29-1 and TRBJ1-4, is as follows: SAVISQKPSRDICQRGTSLTIQCQVDSQVTMMFWYRQQPGQSLTLIATANQGSEATYESGFVIDKFPISRPNLTFSTLTVSNMSPEDSSIYLCSVARGGAREKLFFGSGTQLSVL.

J is TRBJ2-1 and V is TRBV10-3, with TRBD2 identical over 11 bases. Unmatched junction bases numbered 5, after V lost 4 bases and J lost 15 bases. The CDR3 runs to 12 residues. Germline V gene data show CDR1 as ENHRY and CDR2 as SYGVKD. The CDR3 DNA follows: TGTGCCATCAGTGGTAGCGGGAGGGAGGGGTTCTTC. Its protein is CAISGSGREGFF.

The V and J genes are TRBV5-1 and TRBJ2-5, with TRBD2 matching 8 bases. Trimming took 4 bases from V and 3 from J; bases not matched to a gene: 5. The CDR3 runs to 14 residues. CDR1 is SGHRS and CDR2 is YFSETQ in the germline V gene. CDR3 sequence reads: CASSPGGGEETQYF. The CDR3 DNA is TGCGCCAGCAGCCCCGGGGGGGGAGAAGAGACCCAGTACTTC.

This chain connects TRBV27 to TRBJ2-7; a weak D match, TRBD1 (5 bases). The germline V gene has CDR1 MNHEY and CDR2 SMNVEV (reference sequence). V shed 3 bases and J shed 4 bases, with 10 bases lying between them. The CDR3 has 13 residues. CDR3 region: CASSLGRVYEQYF. The CDR3 DNA reads as TGTGCCAGCAGTTTGGGCAGGGTGTACGAGCAGTACTTC.